This T cell receptor (beta chain) comes out of a study of blood T cell repertoires in COVID-19. The length of the CDR3 is 17 residues. The V segment lost 4 bases and the J segment 5 bases; nucleotides outside the gene matches: 6. Germline values: CDR1 MGHDK, CDR2 SYGVNS. Sequencing was performed with immunoSEQ multiplex PCR; in TCRdb, only in-frame clones are kept and a portion is missing. The sample lists around 310,000 clones, roughly 90% occurring once. Sequenced material: peripheral blood. This receptor was taken from a middle-aged woman with COVID-19, enrolled during active disease. The rearrangement links TRBV25-1 to TRBJ2-1; the match to TRBD2 covers 15 bases. The CDR3 nucleotides read TGTGCCAGCAGTGGGACTAGCGGGAGGGTAGGGAACAATGAGCAGTTCTTC. As protein: CASSGTSGRVGNNEQFF.